This paragraph covers one TCR beta chain sequence. This sample is part of a study of T cell responses to AZD1222 COVID-19 vaccine. CDR1 is MNHEY, CDR2 SVGAGI, per germline. The CDR3 extends over 15 amino acids. Trimming cost V 6 bases and J 0 bases, with 12 bases left between them. Clones were read by immunoSEQ multiplex PCR, and TCRdb kept only the in-frame ones, dropping some. The sample has tens of thousands of clones, about 88% seen once. The input for sequencing was peripheral blood, taken on day 0 of AZD1222 vaccination. This sequence joins TRBV6-5 and TRBJ1-5, with D hard to call. The origin of this receptor is an adult in good health. The CDR3 nucleotides are TGTGCCAGCAGAGACTCAGGACTTAGCAATCAGCCCCAGCATTTT. The encoded protein is CASRDSGLSNQPQHF.